A single sample is the source of the 10 T cell receptor beta chains below, sequenced in a study of neurological immune-mediated disorders. Via MiXCR, TCRdb re-called the 5' RACE reads, giving one row per CDR3 protein. This table holds about 62,000 distinct CDR3 sequences, 4.5% to 5.5% found once. Sequences were obtained from PBMCs. The receptors derive from a woman between 45 and 65 years old with multiple sclerosis.

V usage is TRBV6-4 and J usage is TRBJ2-1, with 7 bases that match TRBD2. V dropped 2 bases and J dropped 7; count of bases not matched to a gene: 8. The CDR3 runs 15 residues. Germline CDR1 is MRHNA and CDR2 is SNTAGT. CDR3 region: CASSDQGGAPNEQFF. CDR3 in DNA: TGTGCCAGCAGTGACCAGGGAGGGGCCCCAAATGAGCAGTTCTTC.

This chain uses TRBV18 with TRBJ2-7; 8 bases are shared with TRBD1. Germline V lookup: CDR1 KGHSH, CDR2 LQKENI. V was clipped by 3 bases and J by 0 bases; unmatched bases: 4. This CDR3 is 15 amino acids long. CDR3 residues: CASSPWTGSSYEQYF. CDR3 nucleotides: TGTGCCAGCTCACCGTGGACAGGGAGCTCCTACGAGCAGTACTTC.

This clonotype has at least ten counts. The V and J genes are TRBV12-3 or TRBV12-4 and TRBJ2-3, with 7 bases that match TRBD1. The trim removed 4 bases at V and 4 bases at J, leaving 2 bases unmatched. This CDR3 comprises 13 residues. CDR3 coding DNA: TGTGCCAGCAGTTCCACAGGGGCAGATACGCAGTATTTT. Its protein is CASSSTGADTQYF.

In its sample, this clonotype was seen many times. This sequence joins TRBV29-1 and TRBJ1-1, with D unresolved. This CDR3 comprises 15 residues. The germline gives CDR1 SQVTM, CDR2 ANQGSEA. V lost 3 bases and J lost 1, with 15 bases in between. The CDR3: CSVEWGGFGNTEAFF. The CDR3 region has the DNA TGCAGCGTTGAGTGGGGAGGGTTCGGGAACACTGAAGCTTTCTTT.

There are many counts of this clonotype. V and J are TRBV6-5 and TRBJ1-4, with D possibly matching TRBD1 (5 bases). The germline gives CDR1 MNHEY, CDR2 SVGAGI. The CDR3 spans 13 residues. Trimming cost V 11 bases and J 4 bases, with 14 bases left between them. The CDR3 coding sequence is TGTGCCGCGGGGGGAGGCCGTAATGAAAAACTGTTTTTT. Its protein product is CAAGGGRNEKLFF.

There are many counts of this clonotype. CDR3 bases: TGTGCCAGCAGTAGACTCCCGGCGGAGACCCAGTACTTC. It codes for CASSRLPAETQYF. V and J are TRBV28 and TRBJ2-5, with D hard to call. The V end was cut by 5 bases, the J end by 5 bases, with 12 bases between. The CDR3 is made up of 13 amino acids. Germline loops: CDR1 MDHEN, CDR2 SYDVKM.

This clonotype was observed many times. V is TRBV10-3 and J is TRBJ2-3; 14 nucleotides agree with TRBD2. J was trimmed by 6 bases and V by 10 bases; bases with no gene match: 6. CDR3 size: 14 residues. The germline CDR1 and CDR2 sequences are ENHRY and SYGVKD. The CDR3 coding sequence is TGTGCCACATCGACTAGCGGGGGGGCGGATACGCAGTATTTT. This sequence encodes CATSTSGGADTQYF.

This clonotype was found many times. The chain links TRBV5-1 to TRBJ1-2; D uncertain. Looked up from germline, CDR1 is SGHRS and CDR2 is YFSETQ. The CDR3 has 16 residues. Between the trimmed V and J ends, which lost 1 base and 6 bases, there was a span of 19 bases. CDR3 coding DNA: TGCGCCAGCAGCTTGAGGCCTCTCCTTGAGGTTGATGGCTACACCTTC. Residues: CASSLRPLLEVDGYTF.

Within the sample, this clonotype is medium-sized. The chain joins TRBV20-1 to TRBJ2-1, with D possibly being TRBD1 (5 bases). The CDR3 has 12 residues. Germline values: CDR1 DFQATT, CDR2 SNEGSKA (reference sequence). V lost 4 bases to trimming and J lost 8 bases, with 12 bases between them. The CDR3 bases are TGCAGTGCTAAGAACAGGTGGGATGAGCAGTTCTTC. It specifies CSAKNRWDEQFF.

This clonotype has at least ten counts. The chain carries TRBV5-1 and TRBJ1-1; TRBD1 might be the D (5 bases). The CDR3 is made up of 15 amino acids. Germline V gene lookup returns CDR1 SGHRS and CDR2 YFSETQ. V lost 1 base, J lost 8 bases, and 18 bases lay in between. The CDR3 sequence is CASSLQSVGTDEAFF. The CDR3 DNA is TGCGCCAGCAGCTTGCAATCGGTCGGGACGGACGAAGCTTTCTTT.